Below, 18 T cell receptor beta chains from the same sample are listed, as sequenced in a study of memory CD4+ T cells and cytomegalovirus serostatus. Profiled with immunoSEQ multiplex PCR; TCRdb holds only in-frame clones, not every one. The sample lists approximately 47,000 clones, about 77% occurring once. The sort gate was single viable CD3+CD4+CD8-CD45RO+ cells for memory CD4+ T cells. Sequences were obtained from memory CD4+ T cells from blood. These receptor sequences come from an adult in good health and CMV-seronegative.

This clone was seen a single time. The chain employs TRBV27 and TRBJ1-2; D remains unclear. The CDR3 consists of 15 residues. The V end lost 4 bases, the J end lost 2 bases, and 14 bases lay between the germline ends. Per the germline V gene, CDR1 is MNHEY and CDR2 is SMNVEV (reference sequence). The CDR3 nucleotides read TGTGCCAGCAGTTGGGTAGGAGGGCCGAACTATGGCTACACCTTC. Its translation: CASSWVGGPNYGYTF.

This clone has a single count. The gene calls are TRBV7-2 and TRBJ1-4, with 9 bases fitting TRBD1. The germline V gene encodes CDR1 SGHTA and CDR2 FQGNSA. The CDR3 has 14 residues. The J segment lost 8 bases and the V segment lost 5 bases, leaving 6 bases of the junction unmatched. The CDR3 here is CASSLDRGVEKLFF. DNA of the CDR3: TGTGCCAGCAGCCTAGACAGGGGGGTCGAAAAACTGTTTTTT.

V is TRBV5-1 and J is TRBJ2-1, with D tentatively TRBD2 (6 bases). Germline V gene data show CDR1 as SGHRS and CDR2 as YFSETQ. The CDR3 loop spans 14 amino acids. Trimming cost V 4 bases and J 6 bases, with 14 bases left between them. This CDR3 is CASSGRETGNEQFF. The CDR3 region has the DNA TGCGCCAGCAGCGGCCGGGAGACGGGCAATGAGCAGTTCTTC.

This clone has just one count. The rearrangement uses TRBV19 and TRBJ2-7, with 7 bases aligning to TRBD1. The germline V gene has CDR1 LNHDA and CDR2 SQIVND (reference sequence). The CDR3 is 15 residues long. V was pared by 5 bases and J by 0 bases, with 7 bases of the junction left unmatched. The CDR3 region has the DNA TGTGCCAGTAGTGTCGCAGGGGGAAGCTCCTACGAGCAGTACTTC. Protein sequence: CASSVAGGSSYEQYF.

The V call is TRBV5-1, the J call TRBJ1-6; D not certain. V shed 4 bases and J shed 7 bases, with 12 bases lying between them. Germline loops: CDR1 SGHRS, CDR2 YFSETQ. This CDR3 region has 14 residues. The CDR3 region has the DNA TGCGCCAGCAGCCCTGAGTTAGGAAATTCACCCCTCCACTTT. It yields the protein CASSPELGNSPLHF.

This clone has only a few counts. The rearrangement joins TRBV29-1 to TRBJ2-1, with TRBD2 matching over 8 bases. The CDR3 totals 14 residues. Germline V gene sequence: CDR1 SQVTM, CDR2 ANQGSEA. V dropped 4 bases and J dropped 10; count of bases not matched to a gene: 12. The CDR3 reads CSVVVSGTQGEQFF. In DNA, the CDR3 is TGCAGCGTTGTAGTTAGCGGGACCCAGGGGGAGCAGTTCTTC.

The V call is TRBV7-9, the J call TRBJ1-6; D is unresolved. Trimming stripped 5 bases from V and 6 bases from J, with 11 bases between. This CDR3 has 14 residues. Germline V gives CDR1 SEHNR, CDR2 FQNEAQ (reference sequence). In DNA, the CDR3 is TGTGCCAGCAGCACCCGGCAGCCTAATTCACCCCTCCACTTT. It codes for CASSTRQPNSPLHF.

The chain joins TRBV15 to TRBJ2-4, with no clear D. The germline V gene has CDR1 LNHNV and CDR2 YYDKDF (reference sequence). This CDR3 region has 22 residues. Trimming cost V 3 bases and J 0 bases, with 30 bases left between them. Here the CDR3 reads CATSSAREAQSSDVLAKNIQYF. CDR3 nucleotides: TGTGCCACCAGCAGTGCCCGCGAGGCTCAAAGTTCGGACGTCCTAGCCAAAAACATTCAGTACTTC.

This clone has a handful of counts. The chain recombines TRBV4-2 with TRBJ1-3, with 10 bases that match TRBD1. V lost 1 base to trimming and J lost 5 bases; unmatched junction nucleotides: 5. CDR1 is LGHNA and CDR2 is YNFKEQ in the germline V gene. This CDR3 comprises 16 residues. The CDR3 DNA is TGTGCCAGCAGCCAAGGGACAGGGGGGGTCCGAAACACCATATATTTT. Translated: CASSQGTGGVRNTIYF.

The chain has TRBV2 and TRBJ2-5; D may be TRBD2 (5 bases). Between the trimmed V and J ends, which lost 4 bases and 2 bases, there was a span of 11 bases. The CDR3 covers 14 residues. Germline CDR1 reads SNHLY; CDR2 reads FYNNEI. The CDR3 DNA sequence: TGTGCCAGCAGTGGGAGGAGCCGGCAAGAGACCCAGTACTTC. Translated: CASSGRSRQETQYF.

The V gene is TRBV30, the J gene TRBJ1-5; 10 bases map to TRBD1. Trimming took 2 bases from V and 3 from J; bases not matched to a gene: 4. The CDR3 runs 15 residues. Germline CDR1 GTSNPN, CDR2 SVGIG (reference sequence). The CDR3 loop reads CAWSQGQGHNQPQHF. The CDR3 DNA sequence: TGTGCCTGGAGTCAGGGACAGGGGCACAATCAGCCCCAGCATTTT.

The rearrangement links TRBV19 to TRBJ2-5; 7 bases align to TRBD2. The CDR3 length is 14 residues. V lost 3 bases to trimming and J lost 3 bases; unmatched junction nucleotides: 4. Germline values: CDR1 LNHDA, CDR2 SQIVND (reference sequence). The CDR3 loop reads CASSISLAEETQYF. CDR3 sequence (DNA): TGTGCCAGTAGTATTAGTCTAGCGGAAGAGACCCAGTACTTC.

V usage is TRBV6-1 and J usage is TRBJ1-6; D is uncertain. V was shortened by 6 bases and J by 2 bases, with 11 bases between the two germline ends. Germline V gene lookup returns CDR1 MNHNS and CDR2 SASEGT. CDR3 size: 15 residues. The CDR3 reads CASRRADTYNSPLHF. The CDR3 DNA is TGTGCCAGCAGGAGGGCAGACACCTATAATTCACCCCTCCACTTT.

The chain has TRBV27 and TRBJ2-7; TRBD1 agrees at 11 bases. Germline V gives CDR1 MNHEY, CDR2 SMNVEV (reference sequence). V was clipped by 3 bases and J by 1 base; unmatched bases: 11. The CDR3 is 18 amino acids. In nucleotides, the CDR3 is TGTGCCAGCAGTTTTTCCCGGGACAGGGGGTCCCCTTCCTACGAGCAGTACTTC. The encoded protein is CASSFSRDRGSPSYEQYF.

This chain joins TRBV5-4 and TRBJ2-1; 10 bases are shared with TRBD2. Germline CDR1 is SGHNT and CDR2 is YYREEE (reference sequence). The CDR3 sequence is 16 residues long. Unmatched junction bases numbered 9, after V lost 4 bases and J lost 5 bases. The CDR3 spells CASSPQTSGFNNEQFF. The CDR3, as DNA: TGTGCCAGCAGCCCCCAGACTAGCGGGTTCAACAATGAGCAGTTCTTC.

J is TRBJ1-5 and V is TRBV6-5; the match to TRBD1 covers 9 bases. The J segment lost 4 bases and the V segment lost 6 bases, leaving 7 bases of the junction unmatched. Germline CDR1 reads MNHEY; CDR2 reads SVGAGI. This CDR3 region has 15 residues. The CDR3 is CASSNGQGRNQPQHF. CDR3 sequence (DNA): TGTGCCAGCAGCAACGGACAGGGGAGAAATCAGCCCCAGCATTTT.

The J gene is TRBJ2-7, the V gene TRBV7-9; D tentatively reads TRBD1 or TRBD2 (6 bases each). Germline values: CDR1 SEHNR, CDR2 FQNEAQ (reference sequence). V lost 2 bases and J 2 bases, leaving 16 bases between the germline ends. The CDR3 extends over 16 amino acids. The CDR3 nucleotides are TGTGCCAGCAGCTTACTCGGTCGGGGGCCCACCTACGAGCAGTACTTC. It yields the protein CASSLLGRGPTYEQYF.

The gene calls are TRBV2 and TRBJ1-1; D is unclear. Germline V gene data show CDR1 as SNHLY and CDR2 as FYNNEI. V was clipped by 8 bases and J by 6 bases, with 19 bases between them. This CDR3 is built from 14 residues. CDR3 region: CASSVVPEPAEAFF. The CDR3 DNA reads as TGTGCCAGCTCTGTCGTCCCGGAGCCCGCTGAAGCTTTCTTT.